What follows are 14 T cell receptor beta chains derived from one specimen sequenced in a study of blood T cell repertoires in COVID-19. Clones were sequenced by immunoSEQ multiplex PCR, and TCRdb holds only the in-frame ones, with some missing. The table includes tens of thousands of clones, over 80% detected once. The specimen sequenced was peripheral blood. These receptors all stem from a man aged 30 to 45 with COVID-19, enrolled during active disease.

The CDR3 DNA is TGTGCCAGCAGTGAAGGGGGCCTCTACGAGCAGTACTTC. Amino acid sequence: CASSEGGLYEQYF. V is TRBV2 and J is TRBJ2-7, with D possibly TRBD1 on 5 matching bases. CDR1 is SNHLY, CDR2 FYNNEI, per germline. Trimming removed 1 base at V and 3 bases at J, with 7 bases between. The CDR3 runs to 13 residues.

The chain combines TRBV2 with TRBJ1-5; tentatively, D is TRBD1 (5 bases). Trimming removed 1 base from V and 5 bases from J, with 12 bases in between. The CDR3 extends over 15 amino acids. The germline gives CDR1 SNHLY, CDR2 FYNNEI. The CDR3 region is CASSEGPGIYQPQHF. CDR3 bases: TGTGCCAGCAGTGAAGGGCCAGGGATATATCAGCCCCAGCATTTT.

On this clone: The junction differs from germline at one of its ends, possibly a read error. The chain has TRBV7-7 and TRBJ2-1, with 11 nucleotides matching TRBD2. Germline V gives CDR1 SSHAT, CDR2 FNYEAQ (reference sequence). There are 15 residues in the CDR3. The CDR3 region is CASSLVAGGWDEQFF. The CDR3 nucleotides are TGTGCTAGCAGCTTAGTAGCGGGAGGGTGGGATGAGCAGTTCTTC.

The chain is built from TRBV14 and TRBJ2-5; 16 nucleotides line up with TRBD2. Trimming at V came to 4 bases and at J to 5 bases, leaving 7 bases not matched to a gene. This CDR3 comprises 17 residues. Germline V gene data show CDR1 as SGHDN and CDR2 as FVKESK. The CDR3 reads CASSPGTSGRAVETQYF. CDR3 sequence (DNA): TGTGCCAGCAGCCCCGGGACTAGCGGGAGGGCCGTGGAGACCCAGTACTTC.

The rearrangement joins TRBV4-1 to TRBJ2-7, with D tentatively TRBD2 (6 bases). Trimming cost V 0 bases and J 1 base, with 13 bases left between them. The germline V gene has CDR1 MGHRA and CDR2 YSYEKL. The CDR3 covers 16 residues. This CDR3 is CASSQDASGLSYEQYF. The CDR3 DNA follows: TGCGCCAGCAGCCAAGATGCCAGCGGGCTATCCTACGAGCAGTACTTC.

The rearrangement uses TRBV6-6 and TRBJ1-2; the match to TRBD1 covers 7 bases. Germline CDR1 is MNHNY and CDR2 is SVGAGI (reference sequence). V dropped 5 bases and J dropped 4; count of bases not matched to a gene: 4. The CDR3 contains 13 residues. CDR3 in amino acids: CASSNRDSYGYTF. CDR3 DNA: TGTGCCAGCAGTAACCGGGACAGCTATGGCTACACCTTC.

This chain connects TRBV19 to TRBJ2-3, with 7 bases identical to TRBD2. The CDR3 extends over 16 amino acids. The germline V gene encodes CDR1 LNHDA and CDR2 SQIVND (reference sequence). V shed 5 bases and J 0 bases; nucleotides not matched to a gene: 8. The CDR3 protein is CASSSLYGRSTDTQYF. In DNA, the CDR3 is TGTGCCAGTAGTTCTTTATACGGGAGGAGCACAGATACGCAGTATTTT.

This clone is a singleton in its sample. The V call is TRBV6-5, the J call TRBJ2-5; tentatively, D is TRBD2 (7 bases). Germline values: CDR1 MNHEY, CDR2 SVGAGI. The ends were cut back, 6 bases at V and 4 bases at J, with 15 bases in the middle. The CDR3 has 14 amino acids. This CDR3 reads CASRKGGVLETQYF. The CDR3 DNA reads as TGTGCCAGCAGAAAAGGGGGGGTTCTAGAGACCCAGTACTTC.

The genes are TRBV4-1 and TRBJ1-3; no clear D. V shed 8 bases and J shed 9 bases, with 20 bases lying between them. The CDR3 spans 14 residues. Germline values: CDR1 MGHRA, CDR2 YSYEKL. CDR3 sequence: CASSKEGIYSTIYF. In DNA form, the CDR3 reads TGCGCCAGCTCCAAGGAGGGAATTTACAGCACCATATATTTT.

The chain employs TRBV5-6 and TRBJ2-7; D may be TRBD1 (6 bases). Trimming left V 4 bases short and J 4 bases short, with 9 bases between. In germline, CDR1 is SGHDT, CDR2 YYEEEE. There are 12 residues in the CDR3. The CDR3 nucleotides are TGTGCCAGCAGCACAGGGTTTTACGAGCAGTACTTC. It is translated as CASSTGFYEQYF.

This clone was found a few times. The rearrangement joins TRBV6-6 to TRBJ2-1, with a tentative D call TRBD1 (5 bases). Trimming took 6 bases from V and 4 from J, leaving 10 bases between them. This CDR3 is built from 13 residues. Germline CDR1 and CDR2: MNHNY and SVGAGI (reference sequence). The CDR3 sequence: CASRTGSYNEQFF. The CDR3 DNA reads TGTGCCAGCAGAACAGGATCTTACAATGAGCAGTTCTTC.

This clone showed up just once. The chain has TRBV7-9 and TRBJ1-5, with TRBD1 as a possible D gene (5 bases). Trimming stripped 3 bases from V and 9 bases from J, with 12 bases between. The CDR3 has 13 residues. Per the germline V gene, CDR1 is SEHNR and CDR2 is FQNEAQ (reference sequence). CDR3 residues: CASSLEHQGPQHF. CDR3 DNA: TGTGCCAGCAGCTTGGAGCATCAGGGGCCCCAGCATTTT.

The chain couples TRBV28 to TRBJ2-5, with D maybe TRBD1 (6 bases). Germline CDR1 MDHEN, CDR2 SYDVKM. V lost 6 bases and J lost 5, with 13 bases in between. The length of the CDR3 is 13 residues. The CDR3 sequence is CASRDGQWETQYF. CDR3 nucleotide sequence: TGTGCCAGCAGGGATGGACAGTGGGAGACCCAGTACTTC.

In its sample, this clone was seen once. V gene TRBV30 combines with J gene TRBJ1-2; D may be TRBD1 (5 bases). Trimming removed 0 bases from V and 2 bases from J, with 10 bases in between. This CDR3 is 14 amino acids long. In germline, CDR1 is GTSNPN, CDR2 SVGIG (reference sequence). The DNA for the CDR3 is TGTGCCTGGAGTGTGCGGGACCCGAACTATGGCTACACCTTC. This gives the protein CAWSVRDPNYGYTF.